Following are 25 T cell receptor beta chains from one sample sequenced in a study of blood T cells in healthy people across ages. Using a J-beta primer mix together with a sample-barcoded 5' primer, a second PCR was run for roughly 6 to 12 cycles. From the 5' RACE reads, TCRdb called clonotypes with MiXCR, one entry per CDR3 protein. The sample yields 1.5 million to 2 million distinct CDR3 sequences, roughly 50% seen once. Material: blood. Receptors were obtained from a woman aged 40 to 55 in good health.

This clonotype was counted only a few times. The rearrangement uses TRBV7-9 and TRBJ2-3, with a possible D match to TRBD2 (6 bases). The V end lost 5 bases, the J end lost 0 bases, and 15 bases lay between the germline ends. The germline CDR1 and CDR2 sequences are SEHNR and FQNEAQ (reference sequence). This CDR3 comprises 16 residues. The CDR3 sequence: CASSPRGLPSTDTQYF. CDR3 DNA: TGTGCCAGCAGCCCACGTGGACTACCAAGCACAGATACGCAGTATTTT. Using reference TRBV7-9 and TRBJ2-3 for the parts outside the CDR3, the full variable domain is DTGVSQNPRHKITKRGQNVTFRCDPISEHNRLYWYRQTLGQGPEFLTYFQNEAQLEKSRLLSDRFSAERPKGSFSTLEIQRTEQGDSAMYLCASSPRGLPSTDTQYFGPGTRLTVL.

J is TRBJ2-1 and V is TRBV9, with 14 positions matching TRBD2. The trim removed 3 bases at V and 0 bases at J, leaving 14 bases unmatched. The CDR3 length is 21 residues. CDR1 is SGDLS, CDR2 YYNGEE, per germline. CDR3 region: CASSGFTGTSGGVRSYNEQFF. The CDR3, as DNA: TGTGCCAGCAGCGGATTCACCGGGACTAGCGGGGGAGTCCGCTCCTACAATGAGCAGTTCTTC.

This clonotype has only a few counts. In nucleotides, the CDR3 is TGCAGTGCTAGCGGCAGGGTAGACAATGAGCAGTTCTTC. As protein: CSASGRVDNEQFF. This rearrangement joins TRBV20-1 to TRBJ2-1, with a possible D match to TRBD1 (5 bases). The ends were cut back, 3 bases at V and 5 bases at J, with 11 bases in the middle. The CDR3 has 13 residues. Germline V gene sequence: CDR1 DFQATT, CDR2 SNEGSKA (reference sequence).

The J gene is TRBJ2-6, the V gene TRBV5-1; no reliable D call. The CDR3 sequence is 16 residues long. The germline V gene encodes CDR1 SGHRS and CDR2 YFSETQ. V was cut by 3 bases and J by 0 bases, with 10 bases left in between. CDR3: CASSYYQSSGANVLTF. In nucleotides, the CDR3 is TGCGCCAGCAGCTATTATCAGAGCTCTGGGGCCAACGTCCTGACTTTC.

This clonotype has just one count. This chain links TRBV28 with TRBJ1-2; 12 bases align to TRBD1. With 5 bases clipped from V and 2 bases from J, the junction kept 6 bases outside the gene matches. Germline values: CDR1 MDHEN, CDR2 SYDVKM. The CDR3 spans 16 residues. For the CDR3, the DNA is TGTGCCAGCAGTCTACACGGGACAGGGGGCAACTATGGCTACACCTTC. This translates into CASSLHGTGGNYGYTF.

The chain has TRBV27 and TRBJ2-6, with a weak D call TRBD1 (6 bases). The CDR3 has 15 amino acids. Trimming took 5 bases from V and 2 from J, leaving 10 bases between them. CDR1 and CDR2 (germline): MNHEY, SMNVEV (reference sequence). The CDR3, as DNA: TGTGCCAGCAGTAAACGGGACACTGGGGCCAACGTCCTGACTTTC. This encodes CASSKRDTGANVLTF.

This clonotype was counted only a few times. This chain uses TRBV20-1 with TRBJ2-1; tentatively, D is TRBD2 (7 bases). Between the trimmed V and J ends, which lost 3 bases and 8 bases, there was a span of 23 bases. Germline values: CDR1 DFQATT, CDR2 SNEGSKA (reference sequence). The CDR3 is made up of 16 amino acids. The CDR3 reads CSAREDEGGGRDEQFF. In DNA form, the CDR3 reads TGCAGTGCTAGGGAGGATGAGGGGGGGGGCCGCGATGAGCAGTTCTTC.

The chain combines TRBV4-3 with TRBJ2-2; tentative D call: TRBD1 (8 bases). Trimming left V 10 bases short and J 5 bases short, with 17 bases between. This CDR3 spans 14 amino acids. Germline lookup yields CDR1 LGHNA and CDR2 YSLEER. The CDR3 bases are TGCGCCAACCCGACAGGGGAGGGGACCGGGGAGCTGTTTTTT. This encodes CANPTGEGTGELFF.

The chain carries TRBV29-1 and TRBJ1-4; no clear D gene. CDR1 and CDR2 from the germline V gene are SQVTM and ANQGSEA. The CDR3 loop spans 14 amino acids. Trimming removed 4 bases from V and 0 bases from J, with 9 bases in between. The CDR3: CSVVGTTTNEKLFF. The CDR3 nucleotides read TGCAGCGTTGTGGGCACCACAACTAATGAAAAACTGTTTTTT.

The rearrangement uses TRBV20-1 and TRBJ1-5; D perhaps matches TRBD1 (5 bases). Germline CDR1 is DFQATT and CDR2 is SNEGSKA (reference sequence). Trimming took 1 base from V and 6 from J, leaving 19 bases between them. CDR3 length: 16 amino acids. CDR3 coding DNA: TGCAGTGCTAGAGCTCGGTCGGGGCAGGGTGCTCAGCCCCAGCATTTT. It yields the protein CSARARSGQGAQPQHF.

The genes are TRBV18 and TRBJ2-3; 7 bases are shared with TRBD1. The J segment lost 2 bases and the V segment lost 6 bases, leaving 14 bases of the junction unmatched. The CDR3 extends over 17 amino acids. The germline V gene has CDR1 KGHSH and CDR2 LQKENI. The CDR3 nucleotides read TGTGCCAGCTCCCAGGGACAGACAGCCCGTATCACAGATACGCAGTATTTT. Its protein is CASSQGQTARITDTQYF.

This chain joins TRBV27 and TRBJ2-5; D is unclear. Germline-derived CDR1 and CDR2 are MNHEY and SMNVEV (reference sequence). The CDR3 consists of 12 residues. The germline V and J ends were trimmed by 5 bases and 5 bases, with 9 bases remaining between them. CDR3: CASSKGRETQYF. CDR3 nucleotide sequence: TGTGCCAGCAGTAAAGGACGGGAGACCCAGTACTTC.

The chain carries TRBV3-1 and TRBJ1-6, with TRBD1 matching 8 bases. V lost 4 bases to trimming and J lost 7 bases; unmatched junction nucleotides: 6. The germline CDR1 and CDR2 sequences are LGHDT and YNNKEL (reference sequence). This CDR3 is built from 15 residues. This CDR3 reads CASSRNRGMNSPLHF. The CDR3 DNA follows: TGTGCCAGCAGCCGAAACAGGGGGATGAATTCACCCCTCCACTTT.

The sample holds a few counts of this clonotype. The chain joins TRBV5-1 to TRBJ2-5, with 10 nucleotides matching TRBD2. V lost 0 bases and J lost 11; bases outside the gene matches: 10. Germline lookup yields CDR1 SGHRS and CDR2 YFSETQ. The CDR3 sequence is 15 residues long. CDR3 residues: CASSLERGGLKEQYF. The CDR3 DNA follows: TGCGCCAGCAGCTTGGAGCGGGGGGGCTTAAAAGAGCAGTACTTC.

The chain uses TRBV3-1 and TRBJ2-7; D gene uncertain. V shed 2 bases and J shed 4 bases, with 6 bases lying between them. The CDR3 extends over 12 amino acids. Germline V gives CDR1 LGHDT, CDR2 YNNKEL (reference sequence). The CDR3 nucleotides are TGTGCCAGCAGCCAACATGGGTACGAGCAGTACTTC. Amino acids: CASSQHGYEQYF.

This clonotype was counted a single time. The V gene is TRBV20-1, the J gene TRBJ1-6; D not resolved. V lost 6 bases and J lost 2, with 11 bases in between. Germline-derived CDR1 and CDR2 are DFQATT and SNEGSKA (reference sequence). The CDR3 extends over 14 amino acids. The CDR3 reads CSAVGLTYNSPLHF. CDR3 nucleotide sequence: TGCAGTGCGGTCGGGTTGACCTATAATTCACCCCTCCACTTT.

This sequence joins TRBV10-3 and TRBJ2-1; 11 positions agree with TRBD2. Per the germline V gene, CDR1 is ENHRY and CDR2 is SYGVKD. CDR3 length equals 17 residues. The V segment lost 0 bases and the J segment 7 bases; nucleotides outside the gene matches: 8. The CDR3 DNA sequence: TGTGCCATCAGTGAGTCTAGCGGGGGGGCCGCGGGGAATGAGCAGTTCTTC. This encodes CAISESSGGAAGNEQFF.

The sample holds a few counts of this clonotype. The J gene is TRBJ2-5, the V gene TRBV5-1; D remains ambiguous. The CDR3 has 15 residues. In germline, CDR1 is SGHRS, CDR2 YFSETQ. Trimming cost V 1 base and J 0 bases, with 10 bases left between them. The CDR3, as DNA: TGCGCCAGCAGCTTGTACGGTCTGAACCAAGAGACCCAGTACTTC. It codes for CASSLYGLNQETQYF.

The rearrangement joins TRBV7-2 to TRBJ2-3; TRBD2 matches at 7 bases. Germline values: CDR1 SGHTA, CDR2 FQGNSA. Trimming took 5 bases from V and 0 from J; bases not matched to a gene: 5. This CDR3 is built from 15 residues. Here the CDR3 reads CASSKRGLSTDTQYF. The CDR3, as DNA: TGTGCCAGCAGCAAGAGGGGACTAAGCACAGATACGCAGTATTTT.

CDR3 coding DNA: TGTGCCAGCAGGCAACGTGGGGCCTACGAGCAGTACTTC. Translation gives CASRQRGAYEQYF. The rearrangement uses TRBV14 and TRBJ2-5; D call uncertain. The DNA matches TRBJ2-7 better at its end, which makes the J call doubtful. The CDR3 has 13 residues. Germline values: CDR1 SGHDN, CDR2 FVKESK.

On this clonotype: Compared with germline, one end of the junction differs, possibly owing to a read error. The chain uses TRBV7-7 and TRBJ2-7; 7 bases match TRBD1. CDR1 and CDR2 from the germline V gene are SSHAT and FNYEAQ (reference sequence). CDR3 length: 15 residues. CDR3 sequence reads: CASSLTTGSSNEQYF. DNA of the CDR3: TGTGCTAGCAGCTTGACGACAGGGTCTAGTAACGAGCAGTACTTC.

The CDR3 nucleotides are TGTGCCAGCAGCCAACAGGGAGTTGGTGAGACCCAGTACTTC. Translating it yields CASSQQGVGETQYF. The chain uses TRBV27 and TRBJ2-5; D may be TRBD1 (6 bases). V gave up 6 bases and J gave up 5 bases, with 16 bases separating them. The CDR3 contains 14 residues. Germline V gives CDR1 MNHEY, CDR2 SMNVEV (reference sequence).

This clonotype was seen a few times. The chain couples TRBV27 to TRBJ2-7; possible D gene TRBD2, 6 bases. The CDR3 contains 14 residues. The V and J ends lost 9 bases and 2 bases respectively, with 17 bases between them. Looked up from germline, CDR1 is MNHEY and CDR2 is SMNVEV (reference sequence). Here the CDR3 reads CASKRGAGTYEQYF. As DNA, the CDR3 is TGTGCCAGTAAACGCGGGGCAGGGACCTACGAGCAGTACTTC.

CDR3 sequence: CASSERYGAAYEQYF. The CDR3 coding sequence is TGTGCCAGCAGTGAAAGGTACGGGGCCGCCTACGAGCAGTACTTC. The rearrangement joins TRBV2 to TRBJ2-4; D possibly matches TRBD1 or TRBD2 (5 bases each). Gene TRBJ2-7 matches the end of the DNA better, so the J call may be wrong. The germline V gene has CDR1 SNHLY and CDR2 FYNNEI. This CDR3 spans 15 amino acids.

This chain joins TRBV24-1 and TRBJ1-1, with D tentatively TRBD1 (5 bases). Germline lookup yields CDR1 KGHDR and CDR2 SFDVKD. The V end was cut by 6 bases, the J end by 10 bases, with 11 bases between. There are 11 residues in the CDR3. The CDR3 coding sequence is TGTGCCACCAGTCGGGCAGGGCGAGCTTTCTTT. Amino acid sequence: CATSRAGRAFF.